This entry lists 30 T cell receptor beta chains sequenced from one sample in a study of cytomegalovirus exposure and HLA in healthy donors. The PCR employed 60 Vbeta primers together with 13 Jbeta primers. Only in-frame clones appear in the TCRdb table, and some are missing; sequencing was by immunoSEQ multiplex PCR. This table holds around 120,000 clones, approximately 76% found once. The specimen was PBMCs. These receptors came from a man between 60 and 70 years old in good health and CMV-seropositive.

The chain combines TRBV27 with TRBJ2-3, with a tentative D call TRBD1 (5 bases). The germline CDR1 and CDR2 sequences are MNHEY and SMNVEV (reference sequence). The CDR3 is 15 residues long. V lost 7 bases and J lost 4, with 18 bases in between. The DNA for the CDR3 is TGTGCCAGCATCCCCAGGCAGGGTAGGGCAGATACGCAGTATTTT. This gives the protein CASIPRQGRADTQYF.

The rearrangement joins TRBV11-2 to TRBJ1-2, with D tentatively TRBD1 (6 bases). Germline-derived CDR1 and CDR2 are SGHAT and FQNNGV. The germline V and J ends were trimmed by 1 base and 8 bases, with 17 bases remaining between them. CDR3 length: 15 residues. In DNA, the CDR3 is TGTGCCAGCAGCTTAGGGCTTAACAGGGTACGGGGCTACACCTTC. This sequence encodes CASSLGLNRVRGYTF.

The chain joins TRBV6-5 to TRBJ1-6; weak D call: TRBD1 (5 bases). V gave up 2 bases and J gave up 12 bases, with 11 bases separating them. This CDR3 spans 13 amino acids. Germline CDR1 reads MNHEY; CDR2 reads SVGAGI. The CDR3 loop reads CASSYGLGRPLHF. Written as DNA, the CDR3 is TGTGCCAGCAGTTACGGGTTGGGGCGACCCCTCCACTTT.

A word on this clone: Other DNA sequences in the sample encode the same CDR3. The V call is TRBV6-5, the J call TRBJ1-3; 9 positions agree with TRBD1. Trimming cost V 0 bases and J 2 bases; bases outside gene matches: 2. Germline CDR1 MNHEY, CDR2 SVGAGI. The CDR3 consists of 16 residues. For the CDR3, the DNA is TGTGCCAGCAGTTACTCGGGACAGGGAACTGGAAACACCATATATTTT. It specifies CASSYSGQGTGNTIYF.

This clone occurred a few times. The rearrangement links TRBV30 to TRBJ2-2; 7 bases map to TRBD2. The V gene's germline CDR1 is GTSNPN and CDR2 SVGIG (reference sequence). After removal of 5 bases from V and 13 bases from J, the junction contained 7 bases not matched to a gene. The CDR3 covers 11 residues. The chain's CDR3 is CAWGGVWGLFF. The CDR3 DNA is TGTGCCTGGGGGGGGGTGTGGGGGCTGTTTTTT.

The CDR3 sequence: CASSGLAGDTGELFF. CDR3 nucleotide sequence: TGCGCCAGCTCCGGACTAGCGGGAGACACCGGGGAGCTGTTTTTT. This chain links TRBV5-1 with TRBJ2-2; 13 bases are a match to TRBD2. Looked up from germline, CDR1 is SGHRS and CDR2 is YFSETQ. This CDR3 spans 15 amino acids. V gave up 7 bases and J gave up 3 bases; unmatched junction bases: 3.

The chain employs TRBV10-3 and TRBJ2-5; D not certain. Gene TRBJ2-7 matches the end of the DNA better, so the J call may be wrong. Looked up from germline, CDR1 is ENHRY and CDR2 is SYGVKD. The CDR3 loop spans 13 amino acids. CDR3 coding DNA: TGTGCCATCAGGCCTGGCTCAACGAGCGAGCAGTACTTC. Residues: CAIRPGSTSEQYF.

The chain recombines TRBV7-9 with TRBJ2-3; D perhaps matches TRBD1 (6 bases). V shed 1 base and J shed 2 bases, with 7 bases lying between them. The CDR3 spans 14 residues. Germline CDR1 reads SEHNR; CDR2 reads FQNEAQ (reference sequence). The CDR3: CASSLDRATDTQYF. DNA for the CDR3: TGTGCCAGCAGCTTAGACAGGGCCACAGATACGCAGTATTTT.

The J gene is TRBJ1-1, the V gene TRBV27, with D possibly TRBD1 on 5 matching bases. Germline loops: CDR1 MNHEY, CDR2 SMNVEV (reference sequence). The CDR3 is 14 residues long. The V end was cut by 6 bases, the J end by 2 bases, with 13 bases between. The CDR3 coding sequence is TGTGCCAGCAGCCCCTCAGACAGAAACACTGAAGCTTTCTTT. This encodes CASSPSDRNTEAFF.

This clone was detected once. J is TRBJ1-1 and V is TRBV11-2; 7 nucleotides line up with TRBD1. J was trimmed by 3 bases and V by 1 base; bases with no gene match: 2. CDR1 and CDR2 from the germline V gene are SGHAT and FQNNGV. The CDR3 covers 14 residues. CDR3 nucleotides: TGTGCCAGCAGCTTAGTCAGGGGGGACACTGAAGCTTTCTTT. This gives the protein CASSLVRGDTEAFF.

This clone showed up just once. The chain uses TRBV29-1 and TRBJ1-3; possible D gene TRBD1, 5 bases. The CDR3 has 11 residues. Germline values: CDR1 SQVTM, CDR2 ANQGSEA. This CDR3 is CRTGTGNTIYF. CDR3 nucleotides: TGCAGAACAGGTACAGGAAACACCATATATTTT.

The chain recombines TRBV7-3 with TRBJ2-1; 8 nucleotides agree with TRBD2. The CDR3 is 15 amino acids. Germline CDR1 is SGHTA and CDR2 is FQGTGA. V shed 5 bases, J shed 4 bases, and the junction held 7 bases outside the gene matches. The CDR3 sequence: CASSRGLAGYNEQFF. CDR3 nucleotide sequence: TGTGCCAGCAGCCGCGGGCTAGCGGGTTACAATGAGCAGTTCTTC. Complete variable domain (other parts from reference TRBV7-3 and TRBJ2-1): GAGVSQTPSNKVTEKGKYVELRCDPISGHTALYWYRQSLGQGPEFLIYFQGTGAADDSGLPNDRFFAVRPEGSVSTLKIQRTERGDSAVYLCASSRGLAGYNEQFFGPGTRLTVL.

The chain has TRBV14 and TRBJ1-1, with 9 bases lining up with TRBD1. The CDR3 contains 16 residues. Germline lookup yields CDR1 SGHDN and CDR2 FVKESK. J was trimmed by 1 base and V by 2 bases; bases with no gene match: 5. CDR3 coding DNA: TGTGCCAGCAGCCAACTGACAGGGGGAAAGAACACTGAAGCTTTCTTT. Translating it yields CASSQLTGGKNTEAFF.

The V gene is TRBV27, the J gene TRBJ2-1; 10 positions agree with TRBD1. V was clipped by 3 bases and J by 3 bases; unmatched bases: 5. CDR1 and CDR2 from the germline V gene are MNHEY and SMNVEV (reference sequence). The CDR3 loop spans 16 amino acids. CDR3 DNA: TGTGCCAGCAGTTTCTCCGGGACAGGGGACTACAATGAGCAGTTCTTC. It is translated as CASSFSGTGDYNEQFF.

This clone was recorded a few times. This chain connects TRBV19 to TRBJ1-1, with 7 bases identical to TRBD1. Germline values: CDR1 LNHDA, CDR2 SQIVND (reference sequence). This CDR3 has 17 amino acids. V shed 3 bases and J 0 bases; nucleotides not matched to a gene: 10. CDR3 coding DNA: TGTGCCAGTAGTATCCTTCCAGGGGGAGGAATGAACACTGAAGCTTTCTTT. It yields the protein CASSILPGGGMNTEAFF. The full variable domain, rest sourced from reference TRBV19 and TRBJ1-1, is DGGITQSPKYLFRKEGQNVTLSCEQNLNHDAMYWYRQDPGQGLRLIYYSQIVNDFQKGDIAEGYSVSREKKESFPLTVTSAQKNPTAFYLCASSILPGGGMNTEAFFGQGTRLTVV.

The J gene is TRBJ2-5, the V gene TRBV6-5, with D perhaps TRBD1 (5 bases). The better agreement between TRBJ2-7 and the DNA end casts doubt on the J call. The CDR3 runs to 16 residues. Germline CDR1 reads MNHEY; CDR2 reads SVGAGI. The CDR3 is CASSYSIGQGVYEQYF. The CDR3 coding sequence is TGTGCCAGCAGTTACTCGATCGGGCAGGGTGTATACGAGCAGTACTTC.

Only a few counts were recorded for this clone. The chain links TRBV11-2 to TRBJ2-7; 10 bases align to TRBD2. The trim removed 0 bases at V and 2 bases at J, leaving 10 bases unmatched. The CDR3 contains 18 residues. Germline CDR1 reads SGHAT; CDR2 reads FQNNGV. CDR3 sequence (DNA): TGTGCCAGCAGCTTAGAGTTGGGGGGGAGCGGGAGGGCCTACGAGCAGTACTTC. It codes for CASSLELGGSGRAYEQYF.

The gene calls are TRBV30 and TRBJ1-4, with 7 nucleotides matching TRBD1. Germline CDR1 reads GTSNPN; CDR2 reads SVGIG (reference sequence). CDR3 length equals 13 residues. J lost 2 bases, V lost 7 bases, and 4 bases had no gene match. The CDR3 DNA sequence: TGTGCCTTCGACAGGGATACTAATGAAAAACTGTTTTTT. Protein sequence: CAFDRDTNEKLFF.

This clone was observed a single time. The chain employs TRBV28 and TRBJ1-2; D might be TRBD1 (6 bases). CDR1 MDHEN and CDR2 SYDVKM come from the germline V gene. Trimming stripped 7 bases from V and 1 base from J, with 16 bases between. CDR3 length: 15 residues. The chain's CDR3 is CASMWRQDLNYGYTF. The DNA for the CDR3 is TGTGCCAGCATGTGGCGACAGGACCTTAACTATGGCTACACCTTC.

CDR3 residues: CASSWGTGLPNEQYF. CDR3 sequence (DNA): TGTGCCAGCAGCTGGGGGACAGGGTTGCCTAACGAGCAGTACTTC. This rearrangement joins TRBV5-6 to TRBJ2-7; 9 bases align to TRBD1. Germline-derived CDR1 and CDR2 are SGHDT and YYEEEE. The CDR3 has 15 residues. V lost 3 bases to trimming and J lost 5 bases; unmatched junction nucleotides: 9.

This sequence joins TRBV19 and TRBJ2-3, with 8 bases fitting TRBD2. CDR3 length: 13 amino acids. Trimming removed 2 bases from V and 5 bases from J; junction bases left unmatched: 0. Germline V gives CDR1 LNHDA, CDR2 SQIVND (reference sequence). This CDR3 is CASSIREGDTQYF. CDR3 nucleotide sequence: TGTGCCAGTAGTATACGGGAGGGAGATACGCAGTATTTT.

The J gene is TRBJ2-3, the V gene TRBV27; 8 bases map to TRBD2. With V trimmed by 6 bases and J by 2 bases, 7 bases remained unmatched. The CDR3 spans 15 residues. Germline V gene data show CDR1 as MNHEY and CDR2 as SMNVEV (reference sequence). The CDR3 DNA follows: TGTGCCAGCAGCGAGACGCGGGGGGACACAGATACGCAGTATTTT. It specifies CASSETRGDTDTQYF.

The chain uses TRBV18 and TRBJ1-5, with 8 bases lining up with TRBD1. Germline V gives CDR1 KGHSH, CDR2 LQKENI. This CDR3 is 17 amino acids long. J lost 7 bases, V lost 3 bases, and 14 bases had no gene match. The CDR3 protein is CASSPRGQWTGLQPQHF. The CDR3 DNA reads TGTGCCAGCTCACCCCGAGGGCAATGGACAGGGCTCCAGCCCCAGCATTTT.

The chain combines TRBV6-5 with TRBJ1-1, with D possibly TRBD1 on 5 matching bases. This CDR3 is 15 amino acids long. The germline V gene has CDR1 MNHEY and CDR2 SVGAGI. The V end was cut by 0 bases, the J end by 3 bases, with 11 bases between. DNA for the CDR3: TGTGCCAGCAGTTACTCGAGTACAGGCTACACTGAAGCTTTCTTT. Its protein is CASSYSSTGYTEAFF.

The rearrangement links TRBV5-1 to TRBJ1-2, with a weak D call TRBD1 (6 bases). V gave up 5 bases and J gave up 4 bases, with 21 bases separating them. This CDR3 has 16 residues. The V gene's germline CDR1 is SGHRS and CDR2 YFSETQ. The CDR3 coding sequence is TGCGCCAGCAGACCATGGGACATAGTTACGGGCTATGGCTACACCTTC. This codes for CASRPWDIVTGYGYTF.

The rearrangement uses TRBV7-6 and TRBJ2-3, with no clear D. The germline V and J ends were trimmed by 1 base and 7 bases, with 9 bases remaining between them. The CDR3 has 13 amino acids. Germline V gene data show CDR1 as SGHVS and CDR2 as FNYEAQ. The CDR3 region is CASSLGGANTQYF. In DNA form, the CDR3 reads TGTGCCAGCAGCTTAGGAGGAGCGAATACGCAGTATTTT.

The CDR3 bases are TGTGCCAGCAGCCGAGGGAGGGATCAGCCCCAGCATTTT. It translates to CASSRGRDQPQHF. V and J are TRBV6-1 and TRBJ1-5; D gene ambiguous. Looked up from germline, CDR1 is MNHNS and CDR2 is SASEGT. With 6 bases removed from V and 5 bases from J, the gap between germline ends came to 11 bases. The CDR3 runs 13 residues.

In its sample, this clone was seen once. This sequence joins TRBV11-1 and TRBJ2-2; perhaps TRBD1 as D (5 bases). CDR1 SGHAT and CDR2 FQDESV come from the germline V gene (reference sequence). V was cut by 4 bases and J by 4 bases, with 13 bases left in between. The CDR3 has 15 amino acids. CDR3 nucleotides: TGTGCCAGCAGCTCCCCAACAGGCCCCACCGGGGAGCTGTTTTTT. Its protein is CASSSPTGPTGELFF.

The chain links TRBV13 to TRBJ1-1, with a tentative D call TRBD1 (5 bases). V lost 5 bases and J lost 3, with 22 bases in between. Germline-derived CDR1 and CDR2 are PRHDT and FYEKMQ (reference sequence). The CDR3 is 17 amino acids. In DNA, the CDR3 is TGTGCCAGCAGCGGCCTGCAGGGAGGGGATGGTGACACTGAAGCTTTCTTT. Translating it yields CASSGLQGGDGDTEAFF. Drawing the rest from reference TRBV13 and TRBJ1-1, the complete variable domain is AAGVIQSPRHLIKEKRETATLKCYPIPRHDTVYWYQQGPGQDPQFLISFYEKMQSDKGSIPDRFSAQQFSDYHSELNMSSLELGDSALYFCASSGLQGGDGDTEAFFGQGTRLTVV.

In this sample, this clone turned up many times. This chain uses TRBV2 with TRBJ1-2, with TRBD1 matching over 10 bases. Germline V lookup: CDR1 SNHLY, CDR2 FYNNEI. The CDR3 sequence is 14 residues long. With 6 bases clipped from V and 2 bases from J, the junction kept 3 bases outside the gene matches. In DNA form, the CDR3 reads TGTGCCAGCAGGGAGGGACAGGGGAACTATGGCTACACCTTC. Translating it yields CASREGQGNYGYTF.